This section outlines one T cell receptor beta chain sequence together with its context. This sample is drawn from a study of glioma-infiltrating T cells after dendritic cell vaccination. The PCR used 60 V beta and 13 J beta primers. Assay: immunoSEQ multiplex PCR; the TCRdb copy retains only in-frame clones and omits some. Among roughly 100,000 clones listed, 90% were seen once. As to time point: after dendritic cell vaccination, including at tumor progression/relapse. This clonotype originated in a human donor with glioblastoma. The starting material was blood, obtained after dendritic cell vaccination.

The CDR3 sequence: CASSYGPNEQYF. Written as DNA, the CDR3 is TGTGCCAGCAGTTACGGGCCCAACGAGCAGTACTTC. The chain recombines TRBV6-5 with TRBJ2-7; the D is unclear. The CDR3 length is 12 residues. Trimming removed 2 bases at V and 5 bases at J, with 7 bases between. Germline V gene lookup returns CDR1 MNHEY and CDR2 SVGAGI.